The 25 T cell receptor beta chains listed next were all sequenced from one sample in a study of blood T cells in healthy people across ages. The authors ran a second PCR of roughly 6 to 12 cycles using a sample-barcoded 5' primer and a J-beta primer mix. Using its own MiXCR run on the 5' RACE reads, TCRdb lists one record per CDR3 protein. Of under 2,000,000 distinct CDR3 sequences listed, roughly 52% were seen once; the top ten hold approximately 2.1%. Input material: blood. The receptors were gathered from a woman aged 40 to 55 in good health.

V gene TRBV7-2 combines with J gene TRBJ2-7, with D possibly called TRBD1 or TRBD2 (5 bases each). Trimming took off 2 bases at V and 3 bases at J, with 17 bases between the two ends. The length of the CDR3 is 16 residues. Per the germline V gene, CDR1 is SGHTA and CDR2 is FQGNSA. The CDR3 region has the DNA TGTGCCAGCAGCTTAAATGGGGGACGAGTGAACTACGAGCAGTACTTC. Translation: CASSLNGGRVNYEQYF.

The V call is TRBV27, the J call TRBJ2-3; D is ambiguous. The V gene lost 3 bases and the J gene lost 2 bases, with 15 bases spanning the gap. Germline lookup yields CDR1 MNHEY and CDR2 SMNVEV (reference sequence). There are 16 residues in the CDR3. CDR3 DNA: TGTGCCAGCAGTTTGTCGCATAACAAGGACACAGATACGCAGTATTTT. Translating it yields CASSLSHNKDTDTQYF.

A note on this clonotype: This may be a read error: a much more frequent sequence differs by one nucleotide. The chain is built from TRBV9 and TRBJ2-7; 7 bases are shared with TRBD1. The CDR3 consists of 14 residues. Germline V gene data show CDR1 as SGDLS and CDR2 as YYNGEE. With V trimmed by 3 bases and J by 0 bases, 3 bases remained unmatched. The CDR3 DNA sequence: TGTGCCAGCAGCGCCTGGGACAGCTCCTACGAGCAGTACTTC. Its translation: CASSAWDSSYEQYF.

This clonotype came up a few times. V and J are TRBV6-8 and TRBJ2-5, with 11 nucleotides matching TRBD2. CDR3 length equals 16 residues. V shed 4 bases, J shed 2 bases, and the junction held 6 bases outside the gene matches. Germline V gene sequence: CDR1 MNHGY, CDR2 SAAAGT. This CDR3 reads CASSSASGGTQETQYF. The CDR3 DNA is TGTGCCAGCAGTTCCGCTAGCGGGGGGACACAAGAGACCCAGTACTTC.

This chain joins TRBV4-1 and TRBJ1-5; D possibly corresponds to TRBD1 (6 bases). Between the trimmed V and J ends, which lost 6 bases and 7 bases, there was a span of 22 bases. The germline gives CDR1 MGHRA, CDR2 YSYEKL. This CDR3 region has 16 residues. The CDR3 is CASSHYPGAVGQPQHF. The DNA of the CDR3 is TGCGCCAGCAGTCACTATCCGGGGGCGGTAGGACAGCCCCAGCATTTT.

This clonotype has a handful of counts. The J gene is TRBJ2-7, the V gene TRBV20-1, with no clear D. Trimming removed 7 bases at V and 0 bases at J, with 13 bases between. The CDR3 has 13 residues. Germline lookup yields CDR1 DFQATT and CDR2 SNEGSKA (reference sequence). CDR3 DNA sequence: TGCAGTGTTCAGACACCGAGCTCCTACGAGCAGTACTTC. It is translated as CSVQTPSSYEQYF.

The chain carries TRBV4-3 and TRBJ1-2; D not resolved. Per germline, CDR1 LGHNA and CDR2 YSLEER. V lost 0 bases and J 3 bases, leaving 11 bases between the germline ends. CDR3 length: 15 residues. The CDR3 spells CASSQDWGSDYGYTF. The DNA of the CDR3 is TGCGCCAGCAGCCAAGACTGGGGTTCGGACTATGGCTACACCTTC.

The rearrangement links TRBV7-2 to TRBJ2-4; TRBD2 matches at 9 bases. The V and J ends lost 6 bases and 3 bases, in that order; junction bases with no gene match: 18. Germline V gene lookup returns CDR1 SGHTA and CDR2 FQGNSA. This CDR3 is 19 amino acids long. In DNA form, the CDR3 reads TGTGCCAGCAGAAACCCAGGGGGAAGGGGCGGGAGGGTCAAAAACATTCAGTACTTC. Its translation is CASRNPGGRGGRVKNIQYF.

The chain combines TRBV16 with TRBJ2-1; D not resolved. This CDR3 contains 13 residues. V lost 0 bases and J 7 bases, leaving 7 bases between the germline ends. CDR1 KGHSY and CDR2 FQNENV come from the germline V gene. CDR3 region: CASSQSKGNEQFF. In nucleotides, the CDR3 is TGTGCCAGCAGCCAATCGAAAGGGAATGAGCAGTTCTTC.

This clonotype was seen only a few times. The chain uses TRBV10-3 and TRBJ2-7; the D call may be TRBD1 or TRBD2 (5 bases each). This CDR3 spans 13 amino acids. Trimming pared 8 bases from V and 4 bases from J, leaving 15 bases between. CDR1 ENHRY and CDR2 SYGVKD come from the germline V gene. The CDR3 region has the DNA TGTGCCATCGCCCGGGACGAGCAGTACGAGCAGTACTTC. Residues: CAIARDEQYEQYF.

This clonotype has more than one count but fewer than ten. The rearrangement uses TRBV11-2 and TRBJ2-1; D unclear. Trimming cost V 5 bases and J 0 bases, with 17 bases left between them. Germline loops: CDR1 SGHAT, CDR2 FQNNGV. This CDR3 spans 17 amino acids. CDR3 DNA sequence: TGTGCCAGCAGCCTAAACCCGGCACGGAGCTCCTACAATGAGCAGTTCTTC. Protein sequence: CASSLNPARSSYNEQFF.

This clonotype showed up just a few times. The junction does not match germline at one end; this may be a read error. The chain uses TRBV7-9 and TRBJ1-2; weak D call: TRBD1 (6 bases). CDR1 and CDR2 from the germline V gene are SEHNR and FQNEAQ (reference sequence). The CDR3 is 15 amino acids. DNA of the CDR3: TGTGCCAGCTCCGCCGCGGGGGGCTTTAGCTATAGCTACACCTTC. Residues: CASSAAGGFSYSYTF.

The count of this clonotype is one. This chain joins TRBV28 and TRBJ1-1, with 7 nucleotides matching TRBD1. Germline-derived CDR1 and CDR2 are MDHEN and SYDVKM. The junction had 9 bases not matched to a gene; V was cut back by 5 bases and J by 6 bases. The CDR3 sequence is 14 residues long. The CDR3 DNA follows: TGTGCCAGCAGTGCGGGACAGCGAACCTCTGAAGCTTTCTTT. Translated, it gives CASSAGQRTSEAFF.

The rearrangement links TRBV7-9 to TRBJ1-1; D possibly corresponds to TRBD1 (5 bases). The germline V gene has CDR1 SEHNR and CDR2 FQNEAQ (reference sequence). The CDR3 spans 13 residues. With 5 bases removed from V and 6 bases from J, the gap between germline ends came to 13 bases. CDR3 in amino acids: CASSPQVIAEAFF. DNA for the CDR3: TGTGCCAGCAGCCCACAGGTCATAGCTGAAGCTTTCTTT. Based on the CDR3 plus reference TRBV7-9 and TRBJ1-1, the full variable domain is DTGVSQNPRHKITKRGQNVTFRCDPISEHNRLYWYRQTLGQGPEFLTYFQNEAQLEKSRLLSDRFSAERPKGSFSTLEIQRTEQGDSAMYLCASSPQVIAEAFFGQGTRLTVV.

The chain couples TRBV7-2 to TRBJ2-5, with 7 bases lining up with TRBD1. The CDR3 runs 16 residues. Germline CDR1 SGHTA, CDR2 FQGNSA. The junction had 10 bases not matched to a gene; V was cut back by 4 bases and J by 2 bases. DNA for the CDR3: TGTGCCAGCAGCTCTACGGGGCAGGGGGTGCAAGAGACCCAGTACTTC. Its translation is CASSSTGQGVQETQYF. Drawing the rest from reference TRBV7-2 and TRBJ2-5, the complete variable domain is GAGVSQSPSNKVTEKGKDVELRCDPISGHTALYWYRQSLGQGLEFLIYFQGNSAPDKSGLPSDRFSAERTGGSVSTLTIQRTQQEDSAVYLCASSSTGQGVQETQYFGPGTRLLVL.

V and J are TRBV4-1 and TRBJ1-6; D is uncertain. The length of the CDR3 is 16 residues. CDR1 and CDR2 from the germline V gene are MGHRA and YSYEKL. Trimming removed 3 bases from V and 10 bases from J, with 19 bases in between. CDR3 sequence (DNA): TGCGCCAGCAGCCACTATAGAAAGGGTTTACGCTCACCCCTCCACTTT. Protein product: CASSHYRKGLRSPLHF.

The CDR3 bases are TGTGCCAGCAGCCGTGGACCAGCGGGGGGTGGCTACGAGCAGTACTTC. It translates to CASSRGPAGGGYEQYF. The V gene is TRBV4-2, the J gene TRBJ2-7, with 9 bases aligning to TRBD2. Germline trimming cut 4 bases from V and 3 bases from J; bases unmatched to any gene: 10. CDR1 is LGHNA and CDR2 is YNFKEQ in the germline V gene. The CDR3 loop spans 16 amino acids.

The chain couples TRBV29-1 to TRBJ1-2, with 7 positions matching TRBD1. Germline loops: CDR1 SQVTM, CDR2 ANQGSEA. The CDR3 has 13 amino acids. The V and J ends lost 5 bases and 5 bases, in that order; junction bases with no gene match: 8. Here the CDR3 reads CSVLKPGGYGYTF. The CDR3 coding sequence is TGCAGCGTTTTAAAGCCAGGGGGGTATGGCTACACCTTC.

This chain connects TRBV20-1 to TRBJ1-2, with 8 bases fitting TRBD1. The J segment lost 0 bases and the V segment lost 7 bases, leaving 13 bases of the junction unmatched. Germline assignment: CDR1 DFQATT and CDR2 SNEGSKA (reference sequence). The CDR3 extends over 16 amino acids. The CDR3 bases are TGCAGTGGGGATGCGGGACAGGACTGGACTAACTATGGCTACACCTTC. Amino acids: CSGDAGQDWTNYGYTF.

This clonotype was counted a few times. J is TRBJ2-7 and V is TRBV20-1; D is tentatively TRBD1 or TRBD2 (7 bases each). The CDR3 is 16 amino acids. Per the germline V gene, CDR1 is DFQATT and CDR2 is SNEGSKA (reference sequence). V lost 0 bases to trimming and J lost 5 bases, with 20 bases between them. The chain's CDR3 is CSARDQGGPNKDEQYF. Here the CDR3 DNA reads TGCAGTGCTAGAGATCAGGGGGGGCCGAATAAGGACGAGCAGTACTTC.

This clonotype showed up just a few times. This chain links TRBV20-1 with TRBJ2-7, with a weak D call TRBD2 (6 bases). The germline gives CDR1 DFQATT, CDR2 SNEGSKA (reference sequence). The CDR3 runs 13 residues. Trimming cost V 7 bases and J 4 bases, with 17 bases left between them. CDR3 bases: TGCAGTGTGCGGGAAGCCGTCGGATACGAGCAGTACTTC. It translates to CSVREAVGYEQYF.

The genes are TRBV24-1 and TRBJ2-4; a possible D gene is TRBD2 (5 bases). CDR1 KGHDR and CDR2 SFDVKD come from the germline V gene. The CDR3 has 18 amino acids. Trimming shortened V by 1 base and J by 1 base, and 16 bases separated the two germline ends. DNA of the CDR3: TGTGCCACCAGTGATTTTAAGCGGATAGCCCCGGCCAAAAACATTCAGTACTTC. Its translation: CATSDFKRIAPAKNIQYF.

The rearrangement uses TRBV29-1 and TRBJ2-2; D gene unclear. V was shortened by 5 bases and J by 6 bases, with 10 bases between the two germline ends. Germline CDR1 reads SQVTM; CDR2 reads ANQGSEA. The CDR3 spans 12 residues. The CDR3 region is CSVSDGPGELFF. The CDR3 nucleotides read TGCAGCGTTTCAGATGGCCCCGGGGAGCTGTTTTTT.

The chain links TRBV18 to TRBJ1-5; D not resolved. Germline CDR1 is KGHSH and CDR2 is LQKENI. V was shortened by 3 bases and J by 2 bases, with 14 bases between the two germline ends. The length of the CDR3 is 16 residues. CDR3 sequence: CASSPAGVRGNQPQHF. DNA for the CDR3: TGTGCCAGCTCACCGGCGGGTGTGCGCGGCAATCAGCCCCAGCATTTT.

V and J are TRBV24-1 and TRBJ2-6; TRBD1 might be the D (6 bases). Germline V gives CDR1 KGHDR, CDR2 SFDVKD. Trimming removed 3 bases from V and 11 bases from J, with 22 bases in between. The CDR3 is made up of 17 amino acids. Written as DNA, the CDR3 is TGTGCCACCAGTGATCCCGCCCTGGACAGCAAAGCCGACGTCCTGACTTTC. It translates to CATSDPALDSKADVLTF.